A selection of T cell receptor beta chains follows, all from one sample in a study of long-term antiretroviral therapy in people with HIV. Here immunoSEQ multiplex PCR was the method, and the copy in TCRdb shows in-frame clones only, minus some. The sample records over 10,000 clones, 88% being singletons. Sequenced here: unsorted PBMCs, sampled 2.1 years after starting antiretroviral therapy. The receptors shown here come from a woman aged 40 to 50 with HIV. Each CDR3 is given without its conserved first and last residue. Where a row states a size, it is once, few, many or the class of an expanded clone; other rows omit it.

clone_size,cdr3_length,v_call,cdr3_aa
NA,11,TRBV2,ASRSRVYNEQF
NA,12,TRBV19,ASSTPGPTYEQY
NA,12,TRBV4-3,ASSQDLGGTEAF
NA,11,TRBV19,ASRERGLVGYT
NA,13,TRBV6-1,ASLGAHSTNEKLF
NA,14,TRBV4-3,ASSQERAGGRETQY
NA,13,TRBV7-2,ASSPTPGLTYEQY
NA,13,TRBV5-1,ASSPGHSTNTEAF
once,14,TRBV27,ASSSYPGQGNYGYT
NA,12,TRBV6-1,AISDRSLSYEQY
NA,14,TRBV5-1,ASSLLGPSSGNTIY
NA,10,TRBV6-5,ASTPDGYGYT
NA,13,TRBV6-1,ASRTGNRYNQPQH
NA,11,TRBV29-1,SVDPPEIYGYT
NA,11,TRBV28,ASRGGSNQPQH
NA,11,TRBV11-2,ASSSQQNTEAF
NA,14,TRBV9,ASSKGTSGPTDTQY
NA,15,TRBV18,ASSPPLGGGETYEQY
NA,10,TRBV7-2,ASSERTGGYT